These T cell receptor beta chains were read from a single sample in a study of blood T cell repertoires in COVID-19. Sequencing was performed with immunoSEQ multiplex PCR; in TCRdb, only in-frame clones are kept and a portion is missing. Among 200,000 to 250,000 clones, roughly four fifths were seen once, and the ten largest hold less than 8%. Sequencing used peripheral blood. These receptors came from a woman aged 50 to 65 with acute or convalescent COVID-19. The CDR3 runs from the conserved cysteine through the conserved F or W. Each record gives: V gene, CDR3 protein.

V: TRBV21-1
CDR3: CASRGGGVGAVAKNIQYF

V: TRBV30
CDR3: CAWSRGQGNQPQHF

V: TRBV18
CDR3: CASSLDRKDQPQHF

V: TRBV9
CDR3: CASSVGQERFMDEQFF

V: TRBV27
CDR3: CASSFPGQGFWADQPQHF

V: TRBV18
CDR3: CASSPPSGGYNEQFF

V: TRBV19
CDR3: CASTRDRMNSPLHF

V: TRBV5-1
CDR3: CASRQGAESYNEQFF

V: TRBV3-1/TRBV3-2
CDR3: CASSLTSGTYNEQFF

V: TRBV19
CDR3: CASSIGLGSGNEQFF

V: TRBV28
CDR3: CASRGWTGDGNTIYF

V: TRBV11-1
CDR3: CASSSLGQVQETQYF

V: TRBV19
CDR3: CASSTMTGVRNYGYTF

V: TRBV28
CDR3: CASSETGPYEQYF

V: TRBV6-5
CDR3: CASSWGQTNTGELFF

V: TRBV28
CDR3: CASSRGGWGTANYGYTF